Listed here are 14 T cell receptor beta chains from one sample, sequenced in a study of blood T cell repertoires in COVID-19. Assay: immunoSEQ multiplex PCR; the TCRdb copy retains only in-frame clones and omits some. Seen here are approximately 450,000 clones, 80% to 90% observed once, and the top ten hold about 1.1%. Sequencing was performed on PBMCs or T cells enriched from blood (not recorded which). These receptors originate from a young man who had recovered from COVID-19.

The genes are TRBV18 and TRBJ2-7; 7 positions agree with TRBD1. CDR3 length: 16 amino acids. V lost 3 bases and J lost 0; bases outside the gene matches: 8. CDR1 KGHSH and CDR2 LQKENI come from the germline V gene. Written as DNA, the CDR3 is TGTGCCAGCTCACCCGAGTGGACAGGTCCCTCCTACGAGCAGTACTTC. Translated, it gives CASSPEWTGPSYEQYF.

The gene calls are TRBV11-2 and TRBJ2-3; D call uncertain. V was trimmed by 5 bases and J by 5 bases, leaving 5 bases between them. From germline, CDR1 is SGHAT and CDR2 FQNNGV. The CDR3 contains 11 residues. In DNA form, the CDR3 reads TGTGCCAGCAGCCCCCAAGATACGCAGTATTTT. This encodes CASSPQDTQYF. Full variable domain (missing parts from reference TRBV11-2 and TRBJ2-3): EAGVAQSPRYKIIEKRQSVAFWCNPISGHATLYWYQQILGQGPKLLIQFQNNGVVDDSQLPKDRFSAERLKGVDSTLKIQPAKLEDSAVYLCASSPQDTQYFGPGTRLTVL.

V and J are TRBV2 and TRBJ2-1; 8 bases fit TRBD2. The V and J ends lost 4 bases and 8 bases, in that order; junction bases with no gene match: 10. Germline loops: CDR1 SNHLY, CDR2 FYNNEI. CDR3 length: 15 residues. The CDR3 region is CASSGPGLDVDEQFF. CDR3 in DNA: TGTGCCAGCAGTGGGCCGGGACTAGATGTCGATGAGCAGTTCTTC.

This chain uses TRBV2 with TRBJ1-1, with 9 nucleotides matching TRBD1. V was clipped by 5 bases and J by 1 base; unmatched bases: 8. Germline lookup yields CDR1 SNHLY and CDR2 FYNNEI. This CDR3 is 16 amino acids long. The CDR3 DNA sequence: TGTGCCAGCAGTCCCGGGACAGGGAGGGGGAACACTGAAGCTTTCTTT. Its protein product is CASSPGTGRGNTEAFF.

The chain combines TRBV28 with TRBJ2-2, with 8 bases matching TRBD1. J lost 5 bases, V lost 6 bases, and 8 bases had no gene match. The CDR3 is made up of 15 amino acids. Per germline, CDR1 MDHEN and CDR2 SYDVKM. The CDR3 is CASSRRQGRTGELFF. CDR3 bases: TGTGCCAGCAGCAGACGACAGGGGAGGACCGGGGAGCTGTTTTTT. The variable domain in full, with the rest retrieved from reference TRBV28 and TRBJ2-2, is DVKVTQSSRYLVKRTGEKVFLECVQDMDHENMFWYRQDPGLGLRLIYFSYDVKMKEKGDIPEGYSVSREKKERFSLILESASTNQTSMYLCASSRRQGRTGELFFGEGSRLTVL.

This CDR3 reads CASSPAGTVSTDTQYF. The DNA for the CDR3 is TGTGCCAGCAGCCCAGCCGGGACAGTTAGCACAGATACGCAGTATTTT. The chain carries TRBV7-8 and TRBJ2-3; 7 nucleotides line up with TRBD1. V gave up 5 bases and J gave up 0 bases; unmatched junction bases: 8. CDR1 SGHVS and CDR2 FQNEAQ come from the germline V gene. This CDR3 is built from 16 residues.

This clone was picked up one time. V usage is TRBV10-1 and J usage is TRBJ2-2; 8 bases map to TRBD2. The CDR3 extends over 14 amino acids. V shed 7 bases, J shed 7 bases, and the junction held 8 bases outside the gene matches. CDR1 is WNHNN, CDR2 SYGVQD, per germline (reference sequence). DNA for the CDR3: TGCGCCAGCACCTCATCCGGGAGGGACGGGGAGCTGTTTTTT. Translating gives CASTSSGRDGELFF.

CDR3 sequence (DNA): TGTGCCAGTGGACAATGGGCCACTGAAGCTTTCTTT. This codes for CASGQWATEAFF. V is TRBV7-6 and J is TRBJ1-1; TRBD1 might be the D (5 bases). This CDR3 contains 12 residues. Germline V gives CDR1 SGHVS, CDR2 FNYEAQ. The V end lost 9 bases, the J end lost 4 bases, and 12 bases lay between the germline ends.

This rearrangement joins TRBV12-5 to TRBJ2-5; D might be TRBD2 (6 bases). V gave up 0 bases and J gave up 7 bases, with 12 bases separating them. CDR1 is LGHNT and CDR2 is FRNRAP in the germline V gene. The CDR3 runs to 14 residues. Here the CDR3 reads CASGLVPGRGTQYF. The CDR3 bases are TGTGCTAGTGGTTTGGTACCAGGGCGGGGGACCCAGTACTTC.

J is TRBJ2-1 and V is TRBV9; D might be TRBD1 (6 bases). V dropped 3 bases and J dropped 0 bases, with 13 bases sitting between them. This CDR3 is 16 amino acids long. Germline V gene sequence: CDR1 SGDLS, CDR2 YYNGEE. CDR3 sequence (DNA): TGTGCCAGCAGCGAGGGGGAACCTAGCTCCTACAATGAGCAGTTCTTC. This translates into CASSEGEPSSYNEQFF.

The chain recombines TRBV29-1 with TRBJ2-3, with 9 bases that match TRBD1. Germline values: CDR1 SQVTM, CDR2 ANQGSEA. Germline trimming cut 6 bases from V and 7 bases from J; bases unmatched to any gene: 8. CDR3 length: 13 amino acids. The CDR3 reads CSVEGQGYNTQYF. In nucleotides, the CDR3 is TGCAGCGTGGAGGGACAGGGTTATAATACGCAGTATTTT.

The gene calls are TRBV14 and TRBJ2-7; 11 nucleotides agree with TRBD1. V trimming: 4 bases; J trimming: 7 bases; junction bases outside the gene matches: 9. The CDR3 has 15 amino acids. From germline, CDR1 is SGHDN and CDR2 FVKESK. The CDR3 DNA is TGTGCCAGCAGCCGGCTAGGACAGGGGGCGGGGGAGCAGTACTTC. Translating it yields CASSRLGQGAGEQYF.

CDR3 in amino acids: CASSLGTGDNTDTQYF. The CDR3 nucleotides are TGTGCCAGCAGCTTGGGGACAGGGGATAACACAGATACGCAGTATTTT. The chain couples TRBV7-3 to TRBJ2-3; 10 nucleotides agree with TRBD1. V lost 3 bases and J lost 2; bases outside the gene matches: 5. CDR1 SGHTA and CDR2 FQGTGA come from the germline V gene. The CDR3 consists of 16 residues.

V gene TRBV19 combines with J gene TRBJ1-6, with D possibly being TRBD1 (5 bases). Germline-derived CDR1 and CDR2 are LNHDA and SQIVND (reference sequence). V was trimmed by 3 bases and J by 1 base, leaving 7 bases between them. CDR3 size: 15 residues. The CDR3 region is CASSMRGSYNSPLHF. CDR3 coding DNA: TGTGCCAGTAGTATGCGGGGGTCCTATAATTCACCCCTCCACTTT.